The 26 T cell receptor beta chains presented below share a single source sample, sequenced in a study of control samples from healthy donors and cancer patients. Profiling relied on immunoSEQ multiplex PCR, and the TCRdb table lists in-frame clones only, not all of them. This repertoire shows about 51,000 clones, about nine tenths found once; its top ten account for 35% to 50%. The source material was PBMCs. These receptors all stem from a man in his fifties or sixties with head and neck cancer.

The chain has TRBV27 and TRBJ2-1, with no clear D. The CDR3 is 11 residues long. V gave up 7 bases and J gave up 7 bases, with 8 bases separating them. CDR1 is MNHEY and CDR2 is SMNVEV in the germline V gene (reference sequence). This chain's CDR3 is CASTRANEQFF. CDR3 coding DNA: TGTGCCAGCACCCGGGCAAATGAGCAGTTCTTC.

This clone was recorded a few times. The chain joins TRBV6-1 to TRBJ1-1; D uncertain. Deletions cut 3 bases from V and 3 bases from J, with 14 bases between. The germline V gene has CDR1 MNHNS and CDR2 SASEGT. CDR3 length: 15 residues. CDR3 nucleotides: TGTGCCAGCAGTGACCGGACGGGTTTGCACACTGAAGCTTTCTTT. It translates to CASSDRTGLHTEAFF.

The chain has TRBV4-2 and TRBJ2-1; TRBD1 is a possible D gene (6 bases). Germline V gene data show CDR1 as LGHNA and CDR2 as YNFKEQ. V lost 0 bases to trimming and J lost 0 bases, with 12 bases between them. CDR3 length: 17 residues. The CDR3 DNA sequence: TGTGCCAGCAGCCAAGAGGTGGGGACAAGCTCCTACAATGAGCAGTTCTTC. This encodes CASSQEVGTSSYNEQFF.

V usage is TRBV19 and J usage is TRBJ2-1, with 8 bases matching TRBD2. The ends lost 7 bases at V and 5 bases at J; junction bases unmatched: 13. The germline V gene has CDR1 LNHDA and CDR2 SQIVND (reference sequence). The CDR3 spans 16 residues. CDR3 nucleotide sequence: TGTGCCAGTACCAACGAGAACGCGGGGGGCGACAATGAGCAGTTCTTC. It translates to CASTNENAGGDNEQFF.

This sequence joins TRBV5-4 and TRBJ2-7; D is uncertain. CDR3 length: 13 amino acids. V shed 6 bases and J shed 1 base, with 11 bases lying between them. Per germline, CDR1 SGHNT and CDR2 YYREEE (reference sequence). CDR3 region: CASISTESYEQYF. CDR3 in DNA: TGTGCCAGCATCTCGACGGAGTCCTACGAGCAGTACTTC.

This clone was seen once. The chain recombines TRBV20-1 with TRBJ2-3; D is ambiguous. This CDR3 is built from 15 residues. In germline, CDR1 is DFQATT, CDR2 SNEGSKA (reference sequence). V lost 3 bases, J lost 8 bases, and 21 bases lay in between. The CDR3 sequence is CSASPPGAGPGTQYF. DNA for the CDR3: TGCAGTGCTAGTCCTCCTGGAGCAGGTCCGGGTACGCAGTATTTT.

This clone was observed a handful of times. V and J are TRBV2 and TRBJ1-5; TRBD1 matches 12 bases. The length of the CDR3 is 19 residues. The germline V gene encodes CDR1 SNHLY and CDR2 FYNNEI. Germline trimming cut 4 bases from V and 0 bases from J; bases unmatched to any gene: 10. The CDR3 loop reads CASSVPGQGAEYSNQPQHF. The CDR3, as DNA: TGTGCCAGCAGTGTCCCGGGACAGGGGGCGGAGTATAGCAATCAGCCCCAGCATTTT.

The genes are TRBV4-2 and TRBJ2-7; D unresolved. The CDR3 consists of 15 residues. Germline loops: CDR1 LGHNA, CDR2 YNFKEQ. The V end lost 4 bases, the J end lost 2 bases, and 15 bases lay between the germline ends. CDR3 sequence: CASSPLRPPPYEQYF. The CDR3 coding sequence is TGTGCCAGCAGCCCCCTCAGACCGCCCCCCTACGAGCAGTACTTC.

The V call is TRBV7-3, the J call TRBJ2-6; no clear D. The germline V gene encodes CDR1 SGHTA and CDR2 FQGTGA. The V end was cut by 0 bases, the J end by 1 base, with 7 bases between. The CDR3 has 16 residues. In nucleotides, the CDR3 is TGTGCCAGCAGCTTAACTCTGTTATCTGGGGCCAACGTCCTGACTTTC. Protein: CASSLTLLSGANVLTF.

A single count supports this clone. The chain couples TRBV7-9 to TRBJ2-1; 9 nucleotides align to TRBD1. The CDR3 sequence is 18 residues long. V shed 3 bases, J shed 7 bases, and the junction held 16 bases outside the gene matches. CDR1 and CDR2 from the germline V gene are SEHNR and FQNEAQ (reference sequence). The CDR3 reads CASSFLNPGQGFRNEQFF. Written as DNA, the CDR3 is TGTGCCAGCAGCTTTTTAAATCCGGGACAGGGATTTCGGAATGAGCAGTTCTTC.

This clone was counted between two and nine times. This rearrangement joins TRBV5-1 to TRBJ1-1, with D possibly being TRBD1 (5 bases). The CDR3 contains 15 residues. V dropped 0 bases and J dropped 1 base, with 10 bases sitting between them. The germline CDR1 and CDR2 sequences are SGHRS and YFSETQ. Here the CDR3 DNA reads TGCGCCAGCAGCTTGGGCGCGGGGCGGAACACTGAAGCTTTCTTT. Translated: CASSLGAGRNTEAFF.

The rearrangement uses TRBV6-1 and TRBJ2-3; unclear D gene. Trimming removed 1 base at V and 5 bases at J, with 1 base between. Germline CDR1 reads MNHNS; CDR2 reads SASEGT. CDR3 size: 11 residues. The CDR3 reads CASSEEDTQYF. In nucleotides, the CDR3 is TGTGCCAGCAGTGAAGAAGATACGCAGTATTTT.

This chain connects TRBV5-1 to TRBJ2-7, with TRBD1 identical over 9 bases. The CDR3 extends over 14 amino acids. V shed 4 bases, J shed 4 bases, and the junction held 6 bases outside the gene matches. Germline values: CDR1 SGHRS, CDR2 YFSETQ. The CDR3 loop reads CASSGGQGRYEQYF. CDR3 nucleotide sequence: TGCGCCAGCAGCGGGGGACAGGGACGGTACGAGCAGTACTTC.

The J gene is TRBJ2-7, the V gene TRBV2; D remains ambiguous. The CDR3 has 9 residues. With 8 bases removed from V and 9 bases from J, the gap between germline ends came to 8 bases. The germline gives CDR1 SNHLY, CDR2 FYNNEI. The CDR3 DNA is TGTGCCAGCGGCGTAACGCAGTACTTC. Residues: CASGVTQYF.

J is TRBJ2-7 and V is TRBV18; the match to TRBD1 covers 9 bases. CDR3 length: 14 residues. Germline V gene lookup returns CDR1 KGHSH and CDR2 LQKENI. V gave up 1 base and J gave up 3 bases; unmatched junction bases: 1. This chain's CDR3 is CASSPQTGGYEQYF. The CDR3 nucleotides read TGTGCCAGCTCACCACAGACAGGGGGCTACGAGCAGTACTTC.

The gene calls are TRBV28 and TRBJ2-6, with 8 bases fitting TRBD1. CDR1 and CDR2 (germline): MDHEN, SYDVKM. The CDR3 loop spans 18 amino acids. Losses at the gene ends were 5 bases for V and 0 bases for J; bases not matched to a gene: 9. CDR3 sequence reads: CASSARQGTGSGANVLTF. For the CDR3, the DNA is TGTGCCAGCAGTGCCAGACAGGGGACGGGCTCTGGGGCCAACGTCCTGACTTTC.

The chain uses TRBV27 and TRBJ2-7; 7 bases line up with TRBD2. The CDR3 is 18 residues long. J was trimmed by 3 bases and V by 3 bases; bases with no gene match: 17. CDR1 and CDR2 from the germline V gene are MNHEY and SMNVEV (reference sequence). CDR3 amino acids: CASSLKASGLSTHYEQYF. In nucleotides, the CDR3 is TGTGCCAGCAGTTTGAAGGCTAGCGGCCTCTCGACCCACTACGAGCAGTACTTC.

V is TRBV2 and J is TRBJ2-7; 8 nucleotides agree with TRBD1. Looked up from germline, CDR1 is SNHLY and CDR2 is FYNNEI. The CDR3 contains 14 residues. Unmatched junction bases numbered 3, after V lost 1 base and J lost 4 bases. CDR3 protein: CASSEGTGRYEQYF. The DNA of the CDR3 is TGTGCCAGCAGTGAAGGGACAGGGAGGTACGAGCAGTACTTC.

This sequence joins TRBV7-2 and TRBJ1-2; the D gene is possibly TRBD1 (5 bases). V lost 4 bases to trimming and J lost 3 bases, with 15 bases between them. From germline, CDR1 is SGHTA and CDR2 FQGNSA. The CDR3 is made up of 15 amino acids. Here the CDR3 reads CASSYPGTGHYGYTF. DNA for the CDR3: TGTGCCAGCAGCTATCCCGGGACGGGACACTATGGCTACACCTTC.

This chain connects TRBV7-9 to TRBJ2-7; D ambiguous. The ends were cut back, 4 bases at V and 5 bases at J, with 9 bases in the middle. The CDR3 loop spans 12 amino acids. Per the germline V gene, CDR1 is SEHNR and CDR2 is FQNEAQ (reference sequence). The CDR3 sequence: CASSSLIDEQYF. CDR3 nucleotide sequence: TGTGCCAGCAGCTCGTTGATAGACGAGCAGTACTTC.

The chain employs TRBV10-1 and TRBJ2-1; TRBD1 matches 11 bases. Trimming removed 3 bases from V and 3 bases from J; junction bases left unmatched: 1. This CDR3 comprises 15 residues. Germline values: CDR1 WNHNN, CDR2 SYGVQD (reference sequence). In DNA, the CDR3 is TGCGCCAGCAGTGACGGGACAGGGGGCTACAATGAGCAGTTCTTC. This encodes CASSDGTGGYNEQFF.

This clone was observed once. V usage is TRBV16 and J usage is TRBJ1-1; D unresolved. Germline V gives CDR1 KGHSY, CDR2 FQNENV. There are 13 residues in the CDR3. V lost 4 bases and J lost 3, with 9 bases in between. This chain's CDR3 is CASSPPEDTEAFF. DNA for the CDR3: TGTGCCAGCAGCCCGCCCGAGGACACTGAAGCTTTCTTT.

CDR3 nucleotide sequence: TGTGCCAGCACCTGGGGCCAGGGGCTACCCTACGAGCAGTACTTC. Translated: CASTWGQGLPYEQYF. The chain uses TRBV27 and TRBJ2-7, with D maybe TRBD1 (6 bases). CDR1 and CDR2 from the germline V gene are MNHEY and SMNVEV (reference sequence). CDR3 length: 15 amino acids. The V and J ends lost 7 bases and 2 bases respectively, with 18 bases between them.

CDR3 coding DNA: TGTGCCAGCAGTTTACGGGGGGAGCAGTACTTC. Translated: CASSLRGEQYF. The genes are TRBV28 and TRBJ2-7; possibly TRBD2 for D (6 bases). V was shortened by 2 bases and J by 7 bases, with 6 bases between the two germline ends. Germline loops: CDR1 MDHEN, CDR2 SYDVKM. This CDR3 has 11 amino acids.

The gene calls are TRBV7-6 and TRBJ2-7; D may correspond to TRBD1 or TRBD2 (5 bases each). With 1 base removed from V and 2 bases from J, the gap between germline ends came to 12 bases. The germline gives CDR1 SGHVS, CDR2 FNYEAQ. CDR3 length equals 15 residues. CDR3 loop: CASSLGDPSTYEQYF. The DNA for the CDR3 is TGTGCCAGCAGCTTAGGGGACCCGTCTACCTACGAGCAGTACTTC.

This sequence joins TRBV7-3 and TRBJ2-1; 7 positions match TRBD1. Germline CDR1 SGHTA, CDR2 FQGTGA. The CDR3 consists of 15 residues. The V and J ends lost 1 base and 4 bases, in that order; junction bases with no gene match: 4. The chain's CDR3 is CASSLKGAEYNEQFF. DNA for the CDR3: TGTGCCAGCAGCTTAAAGGGGGCCGAATACAATGAGCAGTTCTTC.